One and the same sample provided the 27 T cell receptor beta chains below, sequenced in a study of blood T cell repertoires in COVID-19. The assay was immunoSEQ multiplex PCR, and TCRdb's table has in-frame clones only and misses some. The sample shows tens of thousands of clones, roughly nine tenths of them seen only once. Sequencing was performed on peripheral blood. Receptors originate from an elderly man with acute or convalescent COVID-19.

The chain couples TRBV11-2 to TRBJ2-7; 7 bases are a match to TRBD1. Looked up from germline, CDR1 is SGHAT and CDR2 is FQNNGV. V gave up 5 bases and J gave up 12 bases; unmatched junction bases: 13. This CDR3 is built from 13 residues. The CDR3 region has the DNA TGTGCCAGCAGCACTCAACGGGCAGGGGGAGCGTACTTC. It is translated as CASSTQRAGGAYF.

J is TRBJ2-3 and V is TRBV11-2, with 10 bases lining up with TRBD2. Germline V lookup: CDR1 SGHAT, CDR2 FQNNGV. V lost 1 base, J lost 5 bases, and 3 bases stayed unmatched. CDR3 length: 15 amino acids. CDR3 nucleotide sequence: TGTGCCAGCAGCTTAGTGGGACTAGCGTTAGATACGCAGTATTTT. It is translated as CASSLVGLALDTQYF.

The V and J genes are TRBV18 and TRBJ2-5, with a possible D match to TRBD1 (6 bases). Between the trimmed V and J ends, which lost 6 bases and 2 bases, there was a span of 10 bases. The CDR3 is 13 amino acids. Germline V gives CDR1 KGHSH, CDR2 LQKENI. CDR3 nucleotide sequence: TGTGCCAGCTCGAGCAGGGGACAAGAGACCCAGTACTTC. Amino acids: CASSSRGQETQYF.

This chain links TRBV5-1 with TRBJ2-7; 10 bases match TRBD1. Germline CDR1 reads SGHRS; CDR2 reads YFSETQ. J was trimmed by 9 bases and V by 0 bases; bases with no gene match: 9. The CDR3 is 15 residues long. Here the CDR3 reads CASSLEETGGARQYF. CDR3 DNA: TGCGCCAGCAGCTTGGAGGAGACAGGGGGCGCGCGGCAGTACTTC.

V is TRBV6-5 and J is TRBJ2-5; no clear D. V was clipped by 0 bases and J by 1 base, with 6 bases between them. The CDR3 sequence is 14 residues long. CDR1 is MNHEY and CDR2 is SVGAGI in the germline V gene. The CDR3 loop is CASSYSYTQETQYF. CDR3 bases: TGTGCCAGCAGTTACTCGTACACCCAAGAGACCCAGTACTTC.

V and J are TRBV3-1 (or the pseudogene TRBV3-2) and TRBJ2-2, with D unresolved. V lost 2 bases and J lost 2, with 9 bases in between. The CDR3 sequence is 15 residues long. CDR1 LGHDT and CDR2 YNNKEL come from the germline V gene (reference sequence). The CDR3 bases are TGTGCCAGCAGCCAAATATACATCAACACCGGGGAGCTGTTTTTT. Its translation: CASSQIYINTGELFF.

V and J are TRBV18 and TRBJ1-1; D perhaps matches TRBD1 (6 bases). Deletions cut 6 bases from V and 4 bases from J, with 18 bases between. The CDR3 runs 15 residues. CDR1 and CDR2 (germline): KGHSH, LQKENI. The CDR3 DNA follows: TGTGCCAGCTCGCGACAGGTCTTGGGGCGCACTGAAGCTTTCTTT. Translated: CASSRQVLGRTEAFF.

The J gene is TRBJ2-1, the V gene TRBV10-2, with D possibly matching TRBD2 (5 bases). This CDR3 has 15 amino acids. V was clipped by 5 bases and J by 2 bases, with 13 bases between them. CDR1 is WSHSY, CDR2 SAAADI, per germline. The CDR3 coding sequence is TGCGCCAGCAGTCCCGGGAACACCGCCTACAATGAGCAGTTCTTC. Protein sequence: CASSPGNTAYNEQFF.

The rearrangement joins TRBV2 to TRBJ1-5, with 8 bases aligning to TRBD1. The length of the CDR3 is 15 residues. Trimming took 6 bases from V and 1 from J; bases not matched to a gene: 5. CDR1 and CDR2 from the germline V gene are SNHLY and FYNNEI. CDR3 loop: CASREQGGSNQPQHF. Here the CDR3 DNA reads TGTGCCAGCAGGGAACAGGGGGGAAGCAATCAGCCCCAGCATTTT.

This chain uses TRBV5-1 with TRBJ2-7, with a possible D match to TRBD2 (5 bases). From germline, CDR1 is SGHRS and CDR2 YFSETQ. CDR3 length: 13 residues. Trimming removed 4 bases from V and 5 bases from J, with 13 bases in between. The CDR3 DNA reads as TGCGCCAGCAGCCCCCGGCGGGTAGACGAGCAGTACTTC. Translation: CASSPRRVDEQYF. Using reference TRBV5-1 and TRBJ2-7 for the parts outside the CDR3, the full variable domain is KAGVTQTPRYLIKTRGQQVTLSCSPISGHRSVSWYQQTPGQGLQFLFEYFSETQRNKGNFPGRFSGRQFSNSRSEMNVSTLELGDSALYLCASSPRRVDEQYFGPGTRLTVT.

The rearrangement uses TRBV5-6 and TRBJ1-2, with a weak D call TRBD1 (5 bases). CDR3 length equals 11 residues. CDR1 and CDR2 (germline): SGHDT, YYEEEE. Trimming stripped 4 bases from V and 7 bases from J, with 8 bases between. The CDR3: CASSGGGGYTF. CDR3 sequence (DNA): TGTGCCAGCAGCGGGGGGGGTGGCTACACCTTC.

This clone has just one count. The chain joins TRBV7-9 to TRBJ1-2; tentative D call: TRBD1 (6 bases). CDR1 and CDR2 from the germline V gene are SEHNR and FQNEAQ (reference sequence). The CDR3 has 14 residues. Trimming cost V 2 bases and J 4 bases, with 11 bases left between them. The CDR3 DNA follows: TGTGCCAGCAGCTTATTACAGGGTGGCTATGGCTACACCTTC. Its translation is CASSLLQGGYGYTF.

The chain uses TRBV30 and TRBJ2-2; D ambiguous. V was trimmed by 1 base and J by 0 bases, leaving 6 bases between them. This CDR3 spans 14 amino acids. The V gene's germline CDR1 is GTSNPN and CDR2 SVGIG (reference sequence). The CDR3 nucleotides read TGTGCCTGGAGTGGGCCGTCGAACACCGGGGAGCTGTTTTTT. Translated, it gives CAWSGPSNTGELFF.

This chain connects TRBV30 to TRBJ1-1; 7 bases are a match to TRBD1. Germline trimming cut 3 bases from V and 7 bases from J; bases unmatched to any gene: 11. CDR3 length equals 14 residues. The germline V gene encodes CDR1 GTSNPN and CDR2 SVGIG (reference sequence). The CDR3 region is CAWSISPGQNEAFF. The DNA for the CDR3 is TGTGCCTGGAGCATTTCACCGGGACAGAATGAAGCTTTCTTT.

V usage is TRBV29-1 and J usage is TRBJ2-2; no firm D call. The CDR3 length is 13 residues. V was cut by 4 bases and J by 0 bases, with 6 bases left in between. The germline V gene encodes CDR1 SQVTM and CDR2 ANQGSEA. The CDR3 loop reads CSVAPTNTGELFF. The CDR3 DNA is TGCAGCGTTGCCCCAACGAACACCGGGGAGCTGTTTTTT.

This rearrangement joins TRBV11-2 to TRBJ2-1, with TRBD1 as a possible D gene (6 bases). This CDR3 spans 15 amino acids. Germline V gene sequence: CDR1 SGHAT, CDR2 FQNNGV. V lost 5 bases and J lost 0, with 11 bases in between. CDR3 DNA sequence: TGTGCCAGCAGCCAGGGGCAGAACTCCTACAATGAGCAGTTCTTC. It specifies CASSQGQNSYNEQFF. The full variable domain, in which reference TRBV11-2 and TRBJ2-1 provide the parts outside the CDR3, is EAGVAQSPRYKIIEKRQSVAFWCNPISGHATLYWYQQILGQGPKLLIQFQNNGVVDDSQLPKDRFSAERLKGVDSTLKIQPAKLEDSAVYLCASSQGQNSYNEQFFGPGTRLTVL.

This clone was found once. The chain couples TRBV4-2 to TRBJ1-3; possibly TRBD1 for D (6 bases). Germline V CDR1 and CDR2: LGHNA, YNFKEQ. The CDR3 covers 16 residues. V shed 1 base and J shed 4 bases, with 14 bases lying between them. The CDR3 region has the DNA TGTGCCAGCAGCCAAGGATCAGGGGTCTTAGGAAACACCATATATTTT. This codes for CASSQGSGVLGNTIYF.

The genes are TRBV7-2 and TRBJ2-5; 8 nucleotides agree with TRBD1. Germline lookup yields CDR1 SGHTA and CDR2 FQGNSA. With V trimmed by 3 bases and J by 3 bases, 3 bases remained unmatched. This CDR3 comprises 14 residues. CDR3 DNA: TGTGCCAGCAGCTTTGACAGGGGAGAAGAGACCCAGTACTTC. Protein product: CASSFDRGEETQYF. The whole variable domain, filled in from reference TRBV7-2 and TRBJ2-5, reads GAGVSQSPSNKVTEKGKDVELRCDPISGHTALYWYRQSLGQGLEFLIYFQGNSAPDKSGLPSDRFSAERTGGSVSTLTIQRTQQEDSAVYLCASSFDRGEETQYFGPGTRLLVL.

The chain joins TRBV6-5 to TRBJ1-5; unclear D gene. V lost 0 bases and J lost 6, with 6 bases in between. This CDR3 has 13 amino acids. Looked up from germline, CDR1 is MNHEY and CDR2 is SVGAGI. Here the CDR3 DNA reads TGTGCCAGCAGTTACTCAGGGAGTCAGCCCCAGCATTTT. Its translation is CASSYSGSQPQHF.

The chain combines TRBV6-5 with TRBJ1-1; 10 nucleotides align to TRBD1. The germline V gene encodes CDR1 MNHEY and CDR2 SVGAGI. The CDR3 is 15 residues long. The junction had 10 bases not matched to a gene; V was cut back by 4 bases and J by 8 bases. CDR3 sequence (DNA): TGTGCCAGCAGTTTTAGTAGAGACAGGGGGCGAGAAGCTTTCTTT. Its translation is CASSFSRDRGREAFF.

The chain employs TRBV5-5 and TRBJ2-3; 10 nucleotides match TRBD2. J lost 5 bases, V lost 0 bases, and 0 bases had no gene match. Germline V lookup: CDR1 SGHKS, CDR2 YYEKEE (reference sequence). There are 14 residues in the CDR3. The CDR3 region is CASSLGTSGDTQYF. CDR3 in DNA: TGTGCCAGCAGCTTGGGGACTAGCGGAGATACGCAGTATTTT.

The chain is built from TRBV5-1 and TRBJ2-3; perhaps TRBD2 as D (6 bases). This CDR3 is 15 amino acids long. Germline CDR1 is SGHRS and CDR2 is YFSETQ. Deletions cut 2 bases from V and 0 bases from J, with 10 bases between. In nucleotides, the CDR3 is TGCGCCAGCAGCTTCCAGCGGGCTAGCACAGATACGCAGTATTTT. This encodes CASSFQRASTDTQYF.

The chain uses TRBV30 and TRBJ2-3, with 12 nucleotides matching TRBD2. This CDR3 is 14 amino acids long. V gave up 3 bases and J gave up 4 bases; unmatched junction bases: 2. Germline CDR1 and CDR2: GTSNPN and SVGIG (reference sequence). CDR3 DNA sequence: TGTGCCTGGAGGACTAGCGGGGGATCAGATACGCAGTATTTT. It specifies CAWRTSGGSDTQYF.

The chain recombines TRBV10-3 with TRBJ1-2, with TRBD1 matching 8 bases. Losses at the gene ends were 10 bases for V and 3 bases for J; bases not matched to a gene: 10. This CDR3 region has 14 residues. In germline, CDR1 is ENHRY, CDR2 SYGVKD. CDR3 sequence (DNA): TGTGCCAGCCGTCCTTCAGGGGGCGACTATGGCTACACCTTC. It codes for CASRPSGGDYGYTF.

The chain uses TRBV5-4 and TRBJ2-2; 9 bases are a match to TRBD2. Looked up from germline, CDR1 is SGHNT and CDR2 is YYREEE (reference sequence). After removal of 4 bases from V and 3 bases from J, the junction contained 7 bases not matched to a gene. CDR3 size: 16 residues. This CDR3 is CASSRLAGFDTGELFF. DNA of the CDR3: TGTGCCAGCAGCCGGCTAGCGGGGTTCGACACCGGGGAGCTGTTTTTT.

The rearrangement links TRBV30 to TRBJ2-7; TRBD1 agrees at 7 bases. The V segment lost 5 bases and the J segment 6 bases; nucleotides outside the gene matches: 4. The CDR3 runs to 11 residues. The germline V gene has CDR1 GTSNPN and CDR2 SVGIG (reference sequence). CDR3 nucleotides: TGTGCCTGGTTGACAGGGTTCGAGCAGTACTTC. It yields the protein CAWLTGFEQYF.

This chain connects TRBV29-1 to TRBJ1-4; D gene unclear. Germline V gene sequence: CDR1 SQVTM, CDR2 ANQGSEA. Trimming left V 4 bases short and J 8 bases short, with 11 bases between. This CDR3 contains 12 residues. CDR3 coding DNA: TGCAGCGTTGGTTTGGCCGGGGAAAAACTGTTTTTT. It is translated as CSVGLAGEKLFF.